The sequence of this TCR beta chain was determined in a study of CD8+ T cells in alopecia areata. Reverse transcription of extracted RNA yielded cDNA, which provided the sequencing template. The method was immunoSEQ multiplex PCR; TCRdb's version includes in-frame clones alone and lacks a portion of them. Of 200,000 or so clones detected, more than 45% appear once; the ten largest clones hold under 7%. Noted treatment: oral pan-JAK inhibitor, 5-10 mg twice daily. This CDR3 region has 13 residues. The V gene's germline CDR1 is MGHDK and CDR2 SYGVNS. Trimming took off 3 bases at V and 8 bases at J, with 13 bases between the two ends. This clone was seen a few times.

This sequence originates from a human donor with alopecia areata. Sample: CD4+ T cells sorted from blood, taken at week 24, from a patient treated with tofacitinib. V is TRBV25-1 and J is TRBJ1-2; D call uncertain. CDR3 amino acids: CASSDWTAIGYTF. In DNA form, the CDR3 reads TGTGCCAGCAGTGACTGGACGGCGATAGGCTACACCTTC.